This T cell receptor (beta chain) is drawn from a study of blood T cell repertoires in COVID-19. The germline V gene has CDR1 SGHRS and CDR2 YFSETQ. This CDR3 comprises 16 residues. Trimming removed 4 bases from V and 0 bases from J; junction bases left unmatched: 8. Generated by immunoSEQ multiplex PCR, the TCRdb table keeps only in-frame clones and is missing some. Here the sample spans nearly 90,000 clones, more than 70% being singletons. The rearrangement links TRBV5-1 to TRBJ2-7; TRBD2 matches 9 bases. Sequencing input: peripheral blood. The TCR comes from a man between 60 and 70 years old with acute or convalescent COVID-19. The CDR3 DNA sequence: TGCGCCAGCAGCGGCCCTAGCGGGACAAGCTCCTACGAGCAGTACTTC. It yields the protein CASSGPSGTSSYEQYF.